The 12 T cell receptor beta chains given below trace back to one sample, sequenced in a study of cytomegalovirus exposure and HLA in healthy donors. It was with 60 Vbeta and 13 Jbeta primers that the PCR ran. Libraries were prepared by immunoSEQ multiplex PCR; TCRdb keeps only in-frame clonotypes and omits some of them. The sample has around 170,000 clones, approximately 88% seen once. Sequenced sample: PBMCs. The receptors shown here come from a woman aged 45 to 65 in good health and CMV-seropositive.

This chain joins TRBV6-1 and TRBJ2-5; TRBD2 matches at 8 bases. Germline V CDR1 and CDR2: MNHNS, SASEGT. The V and J ends lost 4 bases and 13 bases, in that order; junction bases with no gene match: 11. This CDR3 has 13 amino acids. CDR3 nucleotide sequence: TGTGCCAGCAGTGTGCCGGGAGGGTTGGGTACGTACTTC. It codes for CASSVPGGLGTYF.

The chain links TRBV30 to TRBJ1-2, with TRBD1 matching over 11 bases. Losses at the gene ends were 0 bases for V and 8 bases for J; bases not matched to a gene: 11. The CDR3 length is 16 residues. Germline CDR1 GTSNPN, CDR2 SVGIG (reference sequence). This CDR3 reads CAWSVLAGQGAMGYTF. DNA for the CDR3: TGTGCCTGGAGTGTATTAGCTGGACAGGGGGCGATGGGCTACACCTTC.

This sequence joins TRBV9 and TRBJ2-3; TRBD2 matches 8 bases. The germline CDR1 and CDR2 sequences are SGDLS and YYNGEE. CDR3 length equals 16 residues. V lost 2 bases, J lost 0 bases, and 5 bases stayed unmatched. The CDR3 reads CASSVSGTPSTDTQYF. For the CDR3, the DNA is TGTGCCAGCAGCGTTAGCGGGACTCCCAGCACAGATACGCAGTATTTT. Filled out from reference TRBV9 and TRBJ2-3, the complete variable domain reads DSGVTQTPKHLITATGQRVTLRCSPRSGDLSVYWYQQSLDQGLQFLIQYYNGEERAKGNILERFSAQQFPDLHSELNLSSLELGDSALYFCASSVSGTPSTDTQYFGPGTRLTVL.

The chain employs TRBV2 and TRBJ2-5; TRBD2 matches at 11 bases. The CDR3 runs 14 residues. Germline CDR1 reads SNHLY; CDR2 reads FYNNEI. Trimming cost V 6 bases and J 11 bases; bases outside gene matches: 11. CDR3 DNA sequence: TGTGCCAGCAGAACTAGCGGGGGTTCGGGGGAGCAGTACTTC. This encodes CASRTSGGSGEQYF.

The chain is built from TRBV6-1 and TRBJ1-2, with a tentative D call TRBD1 (5 bases). The CDR3 has 15 amino acids. Trimming shortened V by 2 bases and J by 0 bases, and 10 bases separated the two germline ends. CDR1 and CDR2 (germline): MNHNS, SASEGT. In nucleotides, the CDR3 is TGTGCCAGCAGTGAATGGGCAGGGTCTAACTATGGCTACACCTTC. This gives the protein CASSEWAGSNYGYTF.

The chain uses TRBV28 and TRBJ2-2; D gene ambiguous. The CDR3 has 12 residues. With 2 bases removed from V and 7 bases from J, the gap between germline ends came to 5 bases. CDR1 is MDHEN and CDR2 is SYDVKM in the germline V gene. The CDR3: CASSLVHGELFF. The DNA for the CDR3 is TGTGCCAGCAGTTTAGTCCACGGGGAGCTGTTTTTT.

The chain has TRBV19 and TRBJ2-1, with 8 positions matching TRBD1. This CDR3 is 15 amino acids long. Germline V gives CDR1 LNHDA, CDR2 SQIVND (reference sequence). With V trimmed by 6 bases and J by 1 base, 5 bases remained unmatched. The chain's CDR3 is CASSRQGFSYNEQFF. The DNA for the CDR3 is TGTGCCAGTAGCCGACAGGGGTTTTCCTACAATGAGCAGTTCTTC. The entire variable domain, with the rest obtained from reference TRBV19 and TRBJ2-1, is as follows: DGGITQSPKYLFRKEGQNVTLSCEQNLNHDAMYWYRQDPGQGLRLIYYSQIVNDFQKGDIAEGYSVSREKKESFPLTVTSAQKNPTAFYLCASSRQGFSYNEQFFGPGTRLTVL.

The V call is TRBV5-4, the J call TRBJ2-1, with D maybe TRBD2 (5 bases). This CDR3 comprises 17 residues. Trimming took off 0 bases at V and 0 bases at J, with 13 bases between the two ends. The germline gives CDR1 SGHNT, CDR2 YYREEE (reference sequence). CDR3 nucleotide sequence: TGTGCCAGCAGCTTGGAAGCTAGCTTTAGCTCCTACAATGAGCAGTTCTTC. It codes for CASSLEASFSSYNEQFF. The variable domain in full, completed from reference TRBV5-4 and TRBJ2-1, reads ETGVTQSPTHLIKTRGQQVTLRCSSQSGHNTVSWYQQALGQGPQFIFQYYREEENGRGNFPPRFSGLQFPNYSSELNVNALELDDSALYLCASSLEASFSSYNEQFFGPGTRLTVL.

The chain uses TRBV7-3 and TRBJ2-1; 9 bases fit TRBD2. The V and J ends lost 6 bases and 4 bases, in that order; junction bases with no gene match: 10. Germline V gene data show CDR1 as SGHTA and CDR2 as FQGTGA. The CDR3 loop spans 16 amino acids. For the CDR3, the DNA is TGTGCCAGCAGTTACTCCCCAGCGGGGGGTTACAATGAGCAGTTCTTC. It yields the protein CASSYSPAGGYNEQFF.

This chain connects TRBV4-1 to TRBJ1-4; D gene ambiguous. CDR3 length equals 15 residues. The germline V gene encodes CDR1 MGHRA and CDR2 YSYEKL. Trimming shortened V by 7 bases and J by 4 bases, and 16 bases separated the two germline ends. Here the CDR3 reads CASTRVEGVNEKLFF. The CDR3 DNA is TGCGCCAGCACCCGTGTGGAGGGAGTTAATGAAAAACTGTTTTTT.

This sequence joins TRBV28 and TRBJ1-5; tentatively, D is TRBD1 (5 bases). CDR1 and CDR2 from the germline V gene are MDHEN and SYDVKM. This CDR3 has 15 amino acids. With 8 bases removed from V and 4 bases from J, the gap between germline ends came to 18 bases. The CDR3 nucleotides read TGTGCCAGCGATCCAGGTGGGGCCGGGAATCAGCCCCAGCATTTT. It encodes CASDPGGAGNQPQHF.

The chain has TRBV5-1 and TRBJ2-6; D not certain. Trimming cost V 2 bases and J 1 base, with 7 bases left between them. Germline CDR1 is SGHRS and CDR2 is YFSETQ. The CDR3 consists of 15 residues. CDR3 sequence (DNA): TGCGCCAGCAGCTTAGGAGCGTCTGGGGCCAACGTCCTGACTTTC. Translating it yields CASSLGASGANVLTF.